This T cell receptor (beta chain) was sequenced for a study of blood T cell repertoires in COVID-19. Study in general: Samples came from the United States, Italy and Spain, spanning acute and convalescent COVID-19. Sample material is recorded as cDNA or gDNA derived from T cells, B-cell-depleted T cells, or PBMCs.

The CDR3 has 14 residues. Germline-derived CDR1 and CDR2 are SEHNR and FQNEAQ (reference sequence). Trimming removed 5 bases from V and 5 bases from J, with 13 bases in between. During active infection, Seattle patients enrolled and were then monitored through disease. Authors' analysis steps: Scientists estimated how many nucleated cells there were by amplifying reference gene primers. Data came from immunoSEQ multiplex PCR; TCRdb stores just in-frame clones and leaves some out. V and J calls and clone size come straight from that table; D and trimming were deduced from the DNA. The table has 90,000 or so clones, roughly 90% seen once.

The receptor's source is a man in his fifties or sixties with COVID-19, enrolled during active disease. The specimen was peripheral blood. V gene TRBV7-9 combines with J gene TRBJ2-1; unclear D gene. The CDR3 here is CASSRLGPDNEQFF. The CDR3 DNA sequence: TGTGCCAGCAGCCGCCTGGGCCCGGACAATGAGCAGTTCTTC.